Listed here is a single T cell receptor beta chain. Germline lookup yields CDR1 SGHNT and CDR2 YYREEE (reference sequence). CDR3 length: 14 amino acids. The V and J ends lost 3 bases and 5 bases, in that order; junction bases with no gene match: 6. This specimen belongs to a study of beta chain features in type 1 diabetes. cDNA synthesis used the whole RNA isolate, giving expressed TCRB sequences. Using immunoSEQ multiplex PCR, the repertoire was profiled, and TCRdb retains in-frame clones only, with some absent. The data hold 400,000 to 600,000 clones, with about 32% observed a single time. The chain is built from TRBV5-4 and TRBJ1-1; the match to TRBD1 covers 8 bases. The TCR sequence derives from a man aged 18-30 years in good health. What was sequenced was naive CD4+ T cells from blood. CDR3 amino acids: CASSSRQGWTEAFF. The CDR3 DNA is TGTGCCAGCAGCTCGCGACAGGGGTGGACTGAAGCTTTCTTT. Full variable domain (remainder filled in from reference TRBV5-4 and TRBJ1-1): ETGVTQSPTHLIKTRGQQVTLRCSSQSGHNTVSWYQQALGQGPQFIFQYYREEENGRGNFPPRFSGLQFPNYSSELNVNALELDDSALYLCASSSRQGWTEAFFGQGTRLTVV.